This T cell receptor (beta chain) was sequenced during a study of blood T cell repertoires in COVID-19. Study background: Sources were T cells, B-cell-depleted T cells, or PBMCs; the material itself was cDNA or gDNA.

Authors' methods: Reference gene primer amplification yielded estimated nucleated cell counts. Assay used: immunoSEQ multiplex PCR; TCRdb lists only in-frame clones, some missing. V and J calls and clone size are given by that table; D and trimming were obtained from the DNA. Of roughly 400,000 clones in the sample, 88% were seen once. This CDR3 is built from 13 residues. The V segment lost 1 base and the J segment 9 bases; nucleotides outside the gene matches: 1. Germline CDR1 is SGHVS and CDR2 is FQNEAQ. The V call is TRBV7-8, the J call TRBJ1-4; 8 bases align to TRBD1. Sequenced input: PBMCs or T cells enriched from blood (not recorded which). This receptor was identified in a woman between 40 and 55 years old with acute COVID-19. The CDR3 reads CASSLGQGKKLFF. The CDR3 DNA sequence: TGTGCCAGCAGCTTAGGACAGGGGAAAAAACTGTTTTTT.